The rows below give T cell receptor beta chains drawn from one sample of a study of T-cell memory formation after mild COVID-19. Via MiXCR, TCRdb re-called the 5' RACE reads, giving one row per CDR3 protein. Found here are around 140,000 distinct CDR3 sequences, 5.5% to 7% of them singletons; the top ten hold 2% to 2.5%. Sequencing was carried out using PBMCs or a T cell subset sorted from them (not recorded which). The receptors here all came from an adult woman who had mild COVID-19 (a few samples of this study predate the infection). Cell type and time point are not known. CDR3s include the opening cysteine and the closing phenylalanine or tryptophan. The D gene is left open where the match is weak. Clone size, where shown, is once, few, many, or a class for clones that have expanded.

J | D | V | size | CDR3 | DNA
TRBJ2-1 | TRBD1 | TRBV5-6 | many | CASSSIQGASYNEQFF | TGTGCCAGCAGCTCGATACAGGGGGCATCCTACAATGAGCAGTTCTTC
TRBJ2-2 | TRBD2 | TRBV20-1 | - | CSAPRDSGGVNTGELFF | TGCAGTGCCCCTCGGGATAGCGGGGGGGTGAACACCGGGGAGCTGTTTTTT
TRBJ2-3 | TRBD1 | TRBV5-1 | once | CASRGQGAGTDTQYF | TGCGCCAGCAGAGGACAGGGGGCAGGGACAGATACGCAGTATTTT
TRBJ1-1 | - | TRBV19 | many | CASSSPGVRGQTEAFF | TGTGCCAGTAGTTCTCCCGGGGTCCGAGGGCAAACTGAAGCTTTCTTT
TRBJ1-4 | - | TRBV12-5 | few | CASGGSEMEKLFF | TGTGCTAGTGGTGGGTCTGAGATGGAAAAACTGTTTTTT
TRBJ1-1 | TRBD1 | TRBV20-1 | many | CSARLPGQTTEAFF | TGCAGTGCTCGCCTACCGGGACAGACCACTGAAGCTTTCTTT
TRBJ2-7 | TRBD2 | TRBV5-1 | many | CASSVAGGRSNEQYF | TGCGCCAGCAGCGTAGCAGGCGGGAGATCCAACGAGCAGTACTTC
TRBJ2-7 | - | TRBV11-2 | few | CASSPPGHRISHYEQYF | TGTGCCAGCAGCCCGCCGGGACATAGGATCAGCCACTACGAGCAGTACTTC
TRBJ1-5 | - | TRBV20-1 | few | CSAGENQPQHF | TGCAGTGCAGGGGAGAATCAGCCCCAGCATTTT
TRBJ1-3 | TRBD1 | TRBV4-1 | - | CASSQPGQGRRNTIYF | TGCGCCAGCAGCCAACCCGGACAGGGCCGACGAAACACCATATATTTT
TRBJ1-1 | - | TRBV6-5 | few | CASSYRRGMGIYSNTEAFF | TGTGCCAGCAGTTACCGTAGAGGGATGGGGATATATAGTAACACTGAAGCTTTCTTT
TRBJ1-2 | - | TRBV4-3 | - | CASSHSGAAYGYTF | TGCGCCAGCAGCCATTCAGGGGCGGCCTATGGCTACACCTTC
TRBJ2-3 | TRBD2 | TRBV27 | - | CASTPLAGGQDTQYF | TGTGCCAGCACGCCCCTAGCGGGAGGTCAAGATACGCAGTATTTT
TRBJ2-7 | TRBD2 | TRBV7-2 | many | CASSLVPSGSKQYF | TGTGCCAGCAGCTTAGTCCCTAGCGGGAGTAAGCAGTACTTC
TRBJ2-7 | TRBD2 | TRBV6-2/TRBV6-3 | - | CASRLAGGIYKQYF | TGTGCCAGCAGACTAGCGGGAGGGATCTACAAGCAGTACTTC
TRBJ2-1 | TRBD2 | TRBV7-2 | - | CASSSTSGSMMQFF | TGTGCCAGCAGCTCGACTAGCGGGAGTATGATGCAGTTCTTC
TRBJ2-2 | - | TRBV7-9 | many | CASAILVQLNTGELFF | TGTGCCAGCGCTATTCTCGTGCAGCTGAACACCGGGGAGCTGTTTTTT
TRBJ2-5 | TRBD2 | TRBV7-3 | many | CASSLAAAETQYF | TGTGCCAGCAGTCTAGCGGCTGCAGAGACCCAGTACTTC
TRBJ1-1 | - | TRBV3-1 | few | CASSQTTTEAFF | TGTGCCAGCAGCCAAACTACGACTGAAGCTTTCTTT
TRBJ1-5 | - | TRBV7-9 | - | CASSYTYSGSNSNQPQHF | TGTGCCAGCAGCTACACTTATAGTGGGAGCAATAGCAATCAGCCCCAGCATTTT
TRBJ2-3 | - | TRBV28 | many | CASTPFGPDTQYF | TGTGCCAGCACACCCTTTGGCCCAGATACGCAGTATTTT
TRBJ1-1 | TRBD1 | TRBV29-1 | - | CSVERQGGNTEAFF | TGCAGCGTCGAAAGACAGGGTGGAAACACTGAAGCTTTCTTT
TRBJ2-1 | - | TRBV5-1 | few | CASRGGYNEQFF | TGCGCCAGTCGGGGTGGGTACAATGAGCAGTTCTTC
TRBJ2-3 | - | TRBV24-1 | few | CATSEPRSRTDTQYF | TGTGCCACCAGTGAGCCGAGGAGTCGGACAGATACGCAGTATTTT
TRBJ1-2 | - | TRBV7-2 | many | CASSFVLGGSNGYTF | TGTGCCAGCAGCTTCGTCCTAGGGGGATCTAATGGCTACACCTTC
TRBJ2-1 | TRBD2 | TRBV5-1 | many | CASSTVAGGYNEQFF | TGCGCCAGCAGCACCGTAGCGGGGGGCTACAATGAGCAGTTCTTC
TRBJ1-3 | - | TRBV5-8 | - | CASSRDVVSGNTIYF | TGTGCCAGCAGCCGGGACGTTGTTTCTGGAAACACCATATATTTT
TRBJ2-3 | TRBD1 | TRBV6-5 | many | CASSGQGATDTQYF | TGTGCCAGCAGTGGACAGGGGGCAACAGATACGCAGTATTTT
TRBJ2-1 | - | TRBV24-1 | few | CATSPPHGTRSYNEQFF | TGTGCCACCAGTCCCCCCCACGGGACACGCTCCTACAATGAGCAGTTCTTC
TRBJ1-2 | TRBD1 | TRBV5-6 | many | CASSRTGAYGYTF | TGTGCCAGCAGCCGAACAGGGGCCTATGGCTACACCTTC
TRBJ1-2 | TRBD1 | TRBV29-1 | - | CSVLSGQGGGGYTF | TGCAGCGTTTTATCCGGACAGGGAGGAGGCGGCTACACCTTC
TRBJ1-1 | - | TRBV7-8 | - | CASSRIMNTEAFF | TGTGCCAGCAGCCGGATCATGAACACTGAAGCTTTCTTT
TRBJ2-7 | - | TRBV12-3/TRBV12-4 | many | CASSPRGWYEQYF | TGTGCCAGCAGTCCCCGGGGTTGGTACGAGCAGTACTTC
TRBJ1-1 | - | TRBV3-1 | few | CASSPLKRAGSGTTEAFF | TGTGCCAGCAGCCCCTTAAAAAGGGCGGGGAGCGGGACGACTGAAGCTTTCTTT
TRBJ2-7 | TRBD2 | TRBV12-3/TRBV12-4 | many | CASMPGLAVYEQYF | TGTGCCAGCATGCCGGGACTAGCGGTCTACGAGCAGTACTTC
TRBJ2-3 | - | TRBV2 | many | CASSVLGWGTDTQYF | TGTGCCAGCAGTGTTTTAGGGTGGGGCACAGATACGCAGTATTTT
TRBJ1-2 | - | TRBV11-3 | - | CASSFGTGLNGYTF | TGTGCCAGCAGCTTCGGTACAGGGCTGAACGGCTACACCTTC
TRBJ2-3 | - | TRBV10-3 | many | CAIMRENTQYF | TGTGCCATCATGAGGGAAAATACGCAGTATTTT
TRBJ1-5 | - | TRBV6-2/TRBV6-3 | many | CASSYGGRAGNQPQHF | TGTGCCAGCAGTTACGGTGGCAGGGCAGGCAATCAGCCCCAGCATTTT
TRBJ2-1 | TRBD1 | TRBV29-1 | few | CSVEHDRGLGNEQFF | TGCAGCGTTGAACATGACAGGGGGCTTGGGAATGAGCAGTTCTTC
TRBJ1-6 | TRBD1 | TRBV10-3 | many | CAISDRQGDSPLHF | TGTGCCATCAGTGATCGACAGGGAGATTCACCCCTCCACTTT
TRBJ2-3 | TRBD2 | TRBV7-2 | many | CASSPTRLARSTDTQYF | TGTGCCAGCAGCCCCACTCGACTAGCGAGGAGCACAGATACGCAGTATTTT
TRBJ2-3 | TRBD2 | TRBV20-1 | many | CSAPLGTSRTDTQYF | TGCAGTGCCCCACTGGGGACTAGCAGGACAGATACGCAGTATTTT
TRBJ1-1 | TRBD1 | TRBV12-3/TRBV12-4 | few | CASRGTGGTEAFF | TGTGCCAGCAGGGGCACAGGGGGCACTGAAGCTTTCTTT
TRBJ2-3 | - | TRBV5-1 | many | CASSLGGGGDTQYF | TGCGCCAGCAGCTTGGGCGGGGGCGGAGATACGCAGTATTTT
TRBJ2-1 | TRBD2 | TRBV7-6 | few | CASSFTSGRALYNEQFF | TGTGCCAGCAGCTTTACTAGCGGGAGGGCCCTCTACAATGAGCAGTTCTTC
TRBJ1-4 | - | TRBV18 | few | CASSATRSLATNEKLFF | TGTGCCAGCTCAGCCACCCGGTCTCTTGCAACTAATGAAAAACTGTTTTTT
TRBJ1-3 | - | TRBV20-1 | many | CSAMGATGNTIYF | TGCAGTGCTATGGGGGCTACTGGAAACACCATATATTTT
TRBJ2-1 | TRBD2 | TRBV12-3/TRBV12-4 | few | CASSLGLAGSNEQFF | TGTGCCAGCAGTCTGGGACTAGCGGGGAGTAATGAGCAGTTCTTC
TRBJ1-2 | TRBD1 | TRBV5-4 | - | CASSVGQARVYGYTF | TGTGCCAGCAGCGTGGGACAGGCGAGAGTCTATGGCTACACCTTC
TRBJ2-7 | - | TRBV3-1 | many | CASSQGTASYEQYF | TGTGCCAGCAGCCAGGGGACCGCCTCCTACGAGCAGTACTTC
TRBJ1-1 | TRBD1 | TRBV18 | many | CASSPVANRGRNTEAFF | TGTGCCAGCTCACCGGTCGCCAACAGGGGCAGGAACACTGAAGCTTTCTTT
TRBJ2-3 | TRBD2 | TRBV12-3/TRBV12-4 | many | CASSSGTSGSTDTQYF | TGTGCCAGCAGTTCCGGGACTAGCGGTAGCACAGATACGCAGTATTTT
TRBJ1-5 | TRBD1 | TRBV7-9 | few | CASSLSSWDRDSNQPQHF | TGTGCCAGCAGCTTAAGTAGTTGGGACAGAGATAGCAATCAGCCCCAGCATTTT
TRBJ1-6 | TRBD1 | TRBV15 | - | CATSRGGQGARNSPLHF | TGTGCCACCAGCAGAGGGGGACAGGGGGCGCGAAATTCACCCCTCCACTTT
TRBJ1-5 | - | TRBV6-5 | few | CASSYTRDGSQPQHF | TGTGCCAGCAGTTACACCAGGGATGGATCTCAGCCCCAGCATTTT
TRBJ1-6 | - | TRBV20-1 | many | CSARGLAWDSPLHF | TGCAGTGCTAGAGGACTGGCATGGGATTCACCCCTCCACTTT